This T cell receptor (beta chain) was recovered during a study of tumor-infiltrating lymphocytes in primary liver carcinoma. At the level of the study: All patients, whether men or women, fell within 30 to 69 years of age.

Turning to this clonotype: The target antigen is unknown.

Trimming removed 0 bases from V and 9 bases from J; junction bases left unmatched: 7. The CDR3 consists of 17 residues. The germline V gene has CDR1 MNHNS and CDR2 SASEGT. Broader study findings: Detection in all five tumor regions applied to only about 7.5-24% of top clones.

Priming with a constant-region primer yielded TCR beta cDNA from about 480 ng total RNA. Three-round nested multiplex PCR performed with slightly modified ARM-PCR produced the TCR beta libraries. Both of the initial two PCR rounds ran for about 9 cycles and employed TRBV1-TRBV30 forward primers alongside a C-beta reverse primer. TCRdb analysed the multiplex PCR reads with MiXCR anew, one entry per CDR3 protein. The data contain roughly 78,000 distinct CDR3 sequences, roughly two thirds of them singletons. Extraction of RNA together with DNA used about 17-30 mg of unsorted bulk tissue. V and J are TRBV6-1 and TRBJ2-1, with 14 positions matching TRBD2. The receptor was derived from a woman aged 60 to 75 with primary liver carcinoma and hepatitis B virus infection. Sequencing was carried out using liver tumor tissue from sampling region 4. Regarding subset: tumor region T4, right-lateral pole. The CDR3 sequence is CASSEARGLAGGTEQFF. The CDR3, as DNA: TGTGCCAGCAGTGAAGCTCGAGGACTAGCGGGAGGAACTGAGCAGTTCTTC.